This T cell receptor gamma chain was sequenced in a study of gamma-delta T cells after stem cell transplantation. TCRdb reapplied CATT to the RT-PCR reads. Among about 4,800 gamma-chain clones listed, approximately 18% were seen once. V was clipped by 4 bases and J by 5 bases; unmatched bases: 5. The germline CDR1 and CDR2 sequences are EGSNGY and YDSYNSKV. The CDR3 is 12 amino acids. The table lists this clone with a few counts. Different DNA sequences within this sample yield the same CDR3. This chain links TRGV2 with TRGJ1 or TRGJ2. This clonotype was obtained from a human donor. It is not recorded whose cells these are; they may come from a transplant donor. Sequencing input: gamma-delta T cells. CDR3 DNA: TGTGCCACCTGGGATGGGGATTATAAGAAACTCTTT. Its translation is CATWDGDYKKLF.